The clone carrying this T cell receptor (beta chain) was recorded many times. V lost 5 bases and J lost 2, with 10 bases in between. The length of the CDR3 is 13 residues. Germline CDR1 and CDR2: LNHDA and SQIVND (reference sequence). The sample comes from a study of blood T cell repertoires in COVID-19. For the study at large: The samples span acute and convalescent COVID-19 from the United States, Italy and Spain. T cells, B-cell-depleted T cells, or PBMCs provided the cDNA or gDNA that served as material.

As processed by the authors: For nucleated cells, counts were estimated from reference gene primer amplification. Sequencing used immunoSEQ multiplex PCR; TCRdb keeps in-frame clones, though not all of them. V and J calls and clone size are as listed in that table; D and trimming were resolved from the DNA. The profile shows around 150,000 clones, more than 80% of them singletons. The J gene is TRBJ2-7, the V gene TRBV19; D uncertain. Sequenced material: peripheral blood. The sequence derives from an elderly woman in a cohort sampled during active or convalescent COVID-19. CDR3 sequence reads: CASSGRSAYEQYF. The CDR3 DNA follows: TGTGCCAGTAGTGGCCGATCCGCCTACGAGCAGTACTTC.